Listed below are T cell receptor beta chains from one sample, sequenced in a study of blood T cell repertoires in COVID-19. TCRdb's table, derived via immunoSEQ multiplex PCR, lists solely in-frame clones and lacks some. This sample has 100,000 to 120,000 clones, with 81% found just once. Source material: peripheral blood. All receptors derive from an older woman with acute or convalescent COVID-19. Each CDR3 is given with its conserved first and last residue. A D gene is named only where the DNA matches it firmly. Clone size is shown for a subset of rows, as once, few, many or a class of expanded clone.

J	D	size	V	DNA	CDR3
TRBJ2-2	TRBD2	once	TRBV3-1/TRBV3-2	TGTGCCAGCACCCGGGGGGGGACGAACACCGGGGAGCTGTTTTTT	CASTRGGTNTGELFF
TRBJ2-1	.	.	TRBV5-1	TGCGCCAGCAGCTTCCAGGGAGGTGAGCAGTTCTTC	CASSFQGGEQFF
TRBJ2-7	TRBD1	.	TRBV3-1/TRBV3-2	TGTGCCAGCAGCCAAGGGGGACAGGTCCCCTACGAGCAGTACTTC	CASSQGGQVPYEQYF
TRBJ1-2	TRBD1	once	TRBV7-9	TGTGCCAGCAGCTATCAGGGGGTTCGTGGCTACACCTTC	CASSYQGVRGYTF
TRBJ2-1	TRBD2	.	TRBV5-4	TGTGCCAGCAGACACGCGGGGGGGGGATACAATGAGCAGTTCTTC	CASRHAGGGYNEQFF
TRBJ2-6	.	.	TRBV7-6	TGTGCCAGCAGCTTAGAGCAATCTGGGGCCAACGTCCTGACTTTC	CASSLEQSGANVLTF
TRBJ1-1	.	.	TRBV7-9	TGTGCCAGCAGCCCTAACTTAGAAGCTTTCTTT	CASSPNLEAFF
TRBJ2-1	TRBD1	once	TRBV5-1	TGCGCCAGCAGCCCCGACAGGGGGTCTAATGAGCAGTTCTTC	CASSPDRGSNEQFF
TRBJ1-1	TRBD1	once	TRBV28	TGTGCCAGCAGTTTCACAGGGGGCTATGGCACTGAAGCTTTCTTT	CASSFTGGYGTEAFF
TRBJ1-2	.	.	TRBV20-1	TGCAGTGCTAGTCTAACCTCCGGTTATGGCTACACCTTC	CSASLTSGYGYTF
TRBJ2-1	.	once	TRBV3-1/TRBV3-2	TGTGCCAGCAGCCCCCTTACGGGGGGCCACAATGAGCAGTTCTTC	CASSPLTGGHNEQFF
TRBJ1-5	.	.	TRBV27	TGTGCCAGCAGACCTCCCGGGACACATCAGCCCCAGCATTTT	CASRPPGTHQPQHF
TRBJ2-5	TRBD1	.	TRBV28	TGTGCCAGCAGTTCCGGGACAGTCCAAGAGACCCAGTACTTC	CASSSGTVQETQYF
TRBJ2-7	.	.	TRBV6-5	TGTGCCAGCAGTTCCCCAGACGGGGGCTCCTACGAGCAGTACTTC	CASSSPDGGSYEQYF
TRBJ2-6	TRBD1	.	TRBV10-3	TGTGCCATTAGACAGGGGTTTGCATCTGGGGCCAACGTCCTGACTTTC	CAIRQGFASGANVLTF
TRBJ1-2	.	.	TRBV19	TGTGCCAGTAGTATCGCGTCTAGCTATGGCTACACCTTC	CASSIASSYGYTF
TRBJ1-2	TRBD1	.	TRBV5-4	TGTGCCAGCAGCTTGACAGGGGCTGGCTACACCTTC	CASSLTGAGYTF
TRBJ2-7	TRBD2	.	TRBV27	TGTGCCAGCAGTTTTCTCCCTAGCGGCTACGAGCAGTACTTC	CASSFLPSGYEQYF
TRBJ2-7	TRBD2	.	TRBV28	TGTGCCAGCAGTTTTGGCGGGAGACCTTACTACGAGCAGTACTTC	CASSFGGRPYYEQYF
TRBJ1-1	.	.	TRBV19	TGTGCCAGTAGTATAGATCAGTGGTCTGAAGCTTTCTTT	CASSIDQWSEAFF
TRBJ1-3	.	many	TRBV14	TGTGCCAGCAGTCCAACTGGAAACACCATATATTTT	CASSPTGNTIYF
TRBJ1-6	TRBD1	.	TRBV19	TGTGCCAGTAGCCCCCGGGACAGGGGTTCGAATTCACCCCTCCACTTT	CASSPRDRGSNSPLHF
TRBJ1-5	TRBD1	.	TRBV6-5	TGTGCCAGCAGTCAGGGCAGGGGGATAGGTCAGCCCCAGCATTTT	CASSQGRGIGQPQHF
TRBJ2-5	.	.	TRBV7-2	TGTGCCAGCAGCCCAACCACAGTGTCCCAAGAGACCCAGTACTTC	CASSPTTVSQETQYF
TRBJ1-1	.	.	TRBV29-1	TGCAGCGTTGAAAACAGGGAAGCTTTCTTT	CSVENREAFF
TRBJ2-5	.	.	TRBV28	TGTGCCAGCAGCCCCCGATCCGTGCGGAGGCGGGAGACCCAGTACTTC	CASSPRSVRRRETQYF
TRBJ2-2	TRBD1	.	TRBV7-2	TGTGCCAGCACCTTACGGGACAGGGGAACCGGGGAGCTGTTTTTT	CASTLRDRGTGELFF
TRBJ2-2	TRBD2	.	TRBV4-2	TGTGCCAGCAGCCAAGACATTCCGGGACTAGCGCCCGGGGAGCTGTTTTTT	CASSQDIPGLAPGELFF
TRBJ2-3	.	.	TRBV10-3	TGTGCCATCAGTGAGGCTTCAGGGTTTTCCACAGATACGCAGTATTTT	CAISEASGFSTDTQYF
TRBJ2-3	.	few	TRBV9	TGTGCCAGCAGCGTAGGACGGGGGGCGGCAGCAGATACGCAGTATTTT	CASSVGRGAAADTQYF
TRBJ1-2	.	.	TRBV7-9	TGTGCCAGCAGCTTAGGCCAGGTGAACTATGGCTACACCTTC	CASSLGQVNYGYTF
TRBJ1-2	.	.	TRBV30	TGTGCCTGGAGTGTACAGTCGCAGGGCGGTGGCTACACCTTC	CAWSVQSQGGGYTF
TRBJ2-3	TRBD2	few	TRBV4-3	TGCGCCAGCAGCCAAGATCTTTTCCAACTAGCGATGGATACGCAGTATTTT	CASSQDLFQLAMDTQYF
TRBJ2-5	.	.	TRBV27	TGTGCCAGCAGCTCTCATGGGCGCGGGCTAGGAGAGACCCAGTACTTC	CASSSHGRGLGETQYF
TRBJ2-1	.	.	TRBV6-5	TGTGCCAGCAGTTACACCACAGGGAGCTATGAGCAGTTCTTC	CASSYTTGSYEQFF
TRBJ1-1	TRBD1	.	TRBV11-2	TGTGCCAGCAGCTTAGATGGGGACAGGAGAGAAGCTTTCTTT	CASSLDGDRREAFF
TRBJ2-5	.	.	TRBV27	TGTGCCAGCAGACAGGGTATGAAAGAGACCCAGTACTTC	CASRQGMKETQYF
TRBJ1-5	TRBD1	.	TRBV10-3	TGTGCCATCAGCGATCCACAGGGGAATCAGCCCCAGCATTTT	CAISDPQGNQPQHF
TRBJ1-1	TRBD1	.	TRBV28	TGTGCCAGCAGTTTAGGGGACAGGTTGAACACTGAAGCTTTCTTT	CASSLGDRLNTEAFF
TRBJ1-4	TRBD1	.	TRBV5-6	TGTGCCAGCGGAACCTCCGGGACAGGGGACGAAAAACTGTTTTTT	CASGTSGTGDEKLFF
TRBJ1-1	.	.	TRBV6-1	TGTGCCAGCAGTGAAGCATGGGCCTCCACTGAAGCTTTCTTT	CASSEAWASTEAFF